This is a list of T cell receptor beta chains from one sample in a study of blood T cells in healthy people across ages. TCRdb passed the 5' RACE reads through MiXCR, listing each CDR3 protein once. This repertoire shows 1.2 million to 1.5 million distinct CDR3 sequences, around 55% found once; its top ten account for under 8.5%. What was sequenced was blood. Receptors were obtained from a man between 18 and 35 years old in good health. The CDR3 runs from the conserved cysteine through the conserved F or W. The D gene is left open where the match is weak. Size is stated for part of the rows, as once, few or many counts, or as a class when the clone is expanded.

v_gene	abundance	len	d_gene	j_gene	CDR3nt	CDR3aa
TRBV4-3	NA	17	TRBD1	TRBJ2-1	TGCGCCAGCAGCCAAGATCTAGGGGGCGCAAATTACAATGAGCAGTTCTTC	CASSQDLGGANYNEQFF
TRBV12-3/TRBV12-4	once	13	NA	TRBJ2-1	TGTGCCAGCACCGGGGAACGGTGGAATGAGCAGTTCTTC	CASTGERWNEQFF
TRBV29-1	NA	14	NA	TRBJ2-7	TGCAGCGTTGCGTCCGGGACAAAATCCTACGAGCAGTACTTC	CSVASGTKSYEQYF
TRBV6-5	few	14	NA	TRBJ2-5	TGTGCCAGCAGTCGGGGGACGGCCGGAGAGACCCAGTACTTC	CASSRGTAGETQYF
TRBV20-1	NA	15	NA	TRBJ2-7	TGCAGTGCTAGAGATAACAGGGGGGGACCGTACGAGCAGTACTTC	CSARDNRGGPYEQYF
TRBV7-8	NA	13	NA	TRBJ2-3	TGTGCCAGCAGCGTGCTTAGTACAGATACGCAGTATTTT	CASSVLSTDTQYF
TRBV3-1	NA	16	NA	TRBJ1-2	TGTGCCAGCAGCCAAGTAGCGCCGTTACCTAACTATGGCTACACCTTC	CASSQVAPLPNYGYTF
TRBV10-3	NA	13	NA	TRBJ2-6	TGTGCCATGCAAGACTCTGGGGCCAACGTCCTGACTTTC	CAMQDSGANVLTF
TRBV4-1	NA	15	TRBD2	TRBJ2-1	TGCGCCAGCAGCCAGGAACGGGAGGCGGGAAATGAGCAGTTCTTC	CASSQEREAGNEQFF
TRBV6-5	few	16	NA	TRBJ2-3	TGTGCCAGCAGTTACTCGAGTGGAGGACCCCCGGATACGCAGTATTTT	CASSYSSGGPPDTQYF
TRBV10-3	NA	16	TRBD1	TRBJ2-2	TGTGCCATCAGTGAGTCTTTTGGGACAGACACCGGGGAGCTGTTTTTT	CAISESFGTDTGELFF
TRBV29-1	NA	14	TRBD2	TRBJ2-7	TGCAGCGTTGGGGCTCTAGCGGGAAGATACGAGCAGTACTTC	CSVGALAGRYEQYF
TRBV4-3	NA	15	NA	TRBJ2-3	TGCGCCAGCAGTTTGGGGCATGTGGGCACAGATATGCAGTATTTT	CASSLGHVGTDMQYF
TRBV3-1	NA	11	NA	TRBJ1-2	TGTGCCGGCAGGGAGAGCTATGGCTACACCTTC	CAGRESYGYTF
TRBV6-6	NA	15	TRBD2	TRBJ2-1	TGTGCCAGCAGTCAAGGGACTAGCGGGAGGGCACGGCAGTTCTTC	CASSQGTSGRARQFF
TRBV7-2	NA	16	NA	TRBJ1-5	TGTGCCAGCAGCCGGGGGGGAGGTAGGGGCAATCAGCCCCAGCATTTT	CASSRGGGRGNQPQHF
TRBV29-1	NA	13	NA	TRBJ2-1	TGCAGCGTGGTTCTAAGCTCCTACAATGAGCAGTTCTTC	CSVVLSSYNEQFF
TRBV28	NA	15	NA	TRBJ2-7	TGTGCCAGCAGTGGTCAGGGACGAGCTACCTACGAGCAGTACTTC	CASSGQGRATYEQYF
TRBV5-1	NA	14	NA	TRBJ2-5	TGCGCCAGCAGGTCTGGACTTTTCCAAGAGACCCAGTACTTC	CASRSGLFQETQYF
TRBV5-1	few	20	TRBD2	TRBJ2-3	TGCGCCAGCAGCAACACCGGGACTAGCGGGGACCCCCTATACACAGATACGCAGTATTTT	CASSNTGTSGDPLYTDTQYF
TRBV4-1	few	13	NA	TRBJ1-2	TGTGCCAGCAGCCATCAGGCAGATTATGGCTACACCTTC	CASSHQADYGYTF
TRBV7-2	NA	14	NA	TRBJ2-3	TGTGCCAGCAGGAACCTTTGGGAGAAAGATACGCAGTATTTT	CASRNLWEKDTQYF
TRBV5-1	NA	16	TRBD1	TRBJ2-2	TGCGCCAGCAGCTACCGGGACAGGGTGGACACCGGGGAGCTGTTTTTT	CASSYRDRVDTGELFF
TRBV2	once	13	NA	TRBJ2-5	TGTGCCAGCGGTTATTTGGGGGCTGGGGAGCAGTACTTC	CASGYLGAGEQYF
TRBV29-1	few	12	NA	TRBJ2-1	TGCAGCGTTGAACTAGCGTCACATGAGCAGTTCTTC	CSVELASHEQFF
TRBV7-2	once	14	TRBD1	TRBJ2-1	TGTGCCAGCAGCGTCGACAGGGGGGGTAGTGAGCAGTTCTTC	CASSVDRGGSEQFF
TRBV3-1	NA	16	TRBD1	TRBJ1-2	TGTGCCAGCAGCCCTTATGCCCGGGACAGCCTCTATGGCTACACCTTC	CASSPYARDSLYGYTF
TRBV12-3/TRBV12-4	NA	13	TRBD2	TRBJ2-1	TGTGCCAGCAGTTTAAAGACTAGCGTTGAGCAGTTCTTC	CASSLKTSVEQFF
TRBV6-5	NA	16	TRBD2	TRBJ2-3	TGTGCCAGCAGTTACTATAGCGGGCGGGGCGGAGATACGCAGTATTTT	CASSYYSGRGGDTQYF
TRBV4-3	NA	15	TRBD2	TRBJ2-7	TGCGCCAGCAGCCAATCTAGCGGGGAGGTCTACGAGCAGTACTTC	CASSQSSGEVYEQYF
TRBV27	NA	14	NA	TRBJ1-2	TGTGCCAGCAGTTCATTAGGACTGCACTATGGCTACACCTTC	CASSSLGLHYGYTF
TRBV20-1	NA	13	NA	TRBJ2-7	TGCAGTGCTAGTCCCAGGAGCCCATACGAGCAGTACTTC	CSASPRSPYEQYF